The 8 T cell receptor beta chains reported below all come from one sample, sequenced in a study of blood T cell repertoires in COVID-19. Profiling relied on immunoSEQ multiplex PCR, and the TCRdb table lists in-frame clones only, not all of them. In the table there are 220,000 or so clones, 80% to 90% of which are singletons. What was sequenced was PBMCs or T cells enriched from blood (not recorded which). The origin of the receptors is a woman aged 18-29 years in a cohort exposed to, infected with or recovered from COVID-19 (not recorded which).

The chain links TRBV21-1 to TRBJ1-4. TRBV21-1 is termed a pseudogene. This CDR3 contains 15 residues. The CDR3 bases are TGTGCCAGCAGCACCCCCTGGGTCTCGGGTGAAAAACTGTTTTTT. Residues: CASSTPWVSGEKLFF.

This clone was observed a single time. The J gene is TRBJ1-4, the V gene TRBV21-1. TRBV21-1 corresponds to a pseudogene. The CDR3 loop spans 19 amino acids. The CDR3 spells CASSRGRGGRRFGDEKLFF. The CDR3 DNA follows: TGTGCCAGCAGCAGGGGTCGCGGGGGGCGTAGGTTCGGTGATGAAAAACTGTTTTTT.

The chain carries TRBV12-3 or TRBV12-4 and TRBJ1-3; TRBD1 matches at 7 bases. V shed 8 bases and J 3 bases; nucleotides not matched to a gene: 4. The CDR3 contains 13 residues. CDR3 loop: CASGDRVGNTIYF. The CDR3 nucleotides read TGTGCCAGCGGAGACAGGGTTGGAAACACCATATATTTT.

The chain couples TRBV6-5 to TRBJ1-1; the match to TRBD1 covers 9 bases. J was trimmed by 4 bases and V by 5 bases; bases with no gene match: 5. The CDR3 consists of 14 residues. CDR1 is MNHEY and CDR2 is SVGAGI in the germline V gene. CDR3 in DNA: TGTGCCAGCAGTCGCGGACAGGGGATCACTGAAGCTTTCTTT. Translation: CASSRGQGITEAFF.

As DNA, the CDR3 is TGTGCCACCCGGGAAGGGACTAGGGGTTTAAATGAGCAGTTCTTC. Its protein product is CATREGTRGLNEQFF. The J gene is TRBJ2-1, the V gene TRBV19; 8 bases line up with TRBD2. V lost 10 bases and J lost 7; bases outside the gene matches: 15. The CDR3 runs 15 residues. Germline CDR1 reads LNHDA; CDR2 reads SQIVND (reference sequence).

The chain couples TRBV9 to TRBJ2-1; 8 bases fit TRBD2. The CDR3 spans 15 residues. The germline V gene encodes CDR1 SGDLS and CDR2 YYNGEE. Trimming at V came to 3 bases and at J to 4 bases, leaving 6 bases not matched to a gene. The CDR3 spells CASSAVAGSYNEQFF. Here the CDR3 DNA reads TGTGCCAGCAGCGCGGTAGCGGGGTCGTACAATGAGCAGTTCTTC.

The rearrangement links TRBV4-1 to TRBJ1-4; 7 bases line up with TRBD1. Germline CDR1 and CDR2: MGHRA and YSYEKL. The CDR3 runs to 15 residues. V dropped 1 base and J dropped 7; count of bases not matched to a gene: 6. DNA for the CDR3: TGCGCCAGCAGCCAAGGGAACAGGGGAGGTGAAAAACTGTTTTTT. Translating gives CASSQGNRGGEKLFF.

This clone was seen a single time. This sequence joins TRBV7-3 and TRBJ2-1; 7 bases align to TRBD2. This CDR3 spans 15 amino acids. Germline CDR1 is SGHTA and CDR2 is FQGTGA. V gave up 0 bases and J gave up 10 bases; unmatched junction bases: 9. In DNA form, the CDR3 reads TGTGCCAGCAGCTTAACCGGGGGAGGGCCTGGCGAGCAGTTCTTC. Translating it yields CASSLTGGGPGEQFF. Combining the CDR3 with reference TRBV7-3 and TRBJ2-1 gives the whole variable domain GAGVSQTPSNKVTEKGKYVELRCDPISGHTALYWYRQSLGQGPEFLIYFQGTGAADDSGLPNDRFFAVRPEGSVSTLKIQRTERGDSAVYLCASSLTGGGPGEQFFGPGTRLTVL.